A single sample gave rise to the 12 T cell receptor beta chains below, sequenced in a study of regulatory T cells in long-lasting Graves disease. Libraries of TCR beta came from iRepertoire HTBI primers plus Arm-PCR of CDR3 regions. TCRdb re-derived calls from the multiplex PCR reads in MiXCR, one entry per CDR3 protein. The sample holds fewer than 400,000 distinct CDR3 sequences, around 20% seen once. Time point given: persistent/refractory GD, antithyroid drugs over 5 years with positive TRAb. PBMC-derived RNA was used for the TCR library. The sequencing here drew on peripheral blood mononuclear cells (PBMCs), taken when the disease was refractory, from a patient treated with antithyroid drugs. The origin of the receptors is a female donor with Graves disease.

The chain combines TRBV7-3 with TRBJ2-1; D perhaps matches TRBD2 (6 bases). Trimming left V 4 bases short and J 7 bases short, with 11 bases between. This CDR3 region has 13 residues. CDR1 and CDR2 from the germline V gene are SGHTA and FQGTGA. The CDR3 sequence: CASSSMGGNEQFF. The CDR3 DNA reads as TGTGCCAGCAGCTCGATGGGGGGTAATGAGCAGTTCTTC.

The chain is built from TRBV11-1 and TRBJ2-1; the D gene is possibly TRBD2 (6 bases). Germline CDR1 and CDR2: SGHAT and FQDESV (reference sequence). The V end lost 2 bases, the J end lost 4 bases, and 21 bases lay between the germline ends. The CDR3 has 18 amino acids. The CDR3 DNA reads as TGTGCCAGCAGCTTACACAGGTCGGCTAGCGTGCGATACAATGAGCAGTTCTTC. This encodes CASSLHRSASVRYNEQFF.

Written as DNA, the CDR3 is TGTGCCAGCAGTTTTAATGGTCCCGGGGAGCTGTTTTTT. Translation gives CASSFNGPGELFF. V usage is TRBV27 and J usage is TRBJ2-2, with no clear D. The CDR3 contains 13 residues. The germline V gene has CDR1 MNHEY and CDR2 SMNVEV (reference sequence). Trimming pared 3 bases from V and 6 bases from J, leaving 8 bases between.

This clonotype was seen a few times. The V gene is TRBV30, the J gene TRBJ1-6; D gene uncertain. Germline V gene sequence: CDR1 GTSNPN, CDR2 SVGIG (reference sequence). The CDR3 has 16 amino acids. Trimming pared 8 bases from V and 0 bases from J, leaving 17 bases between. For the CDR3, the DNA is TGTGCCGGAACGGCCCCATCAGGCTCCTATAATTCACCCCTCCACTTT. Its translation: CAGTAPSGSYNSPLHF.

This clonotype was recorded at least ten times. The CDR3 region is CASSVGGATGTGELFF. The CDR3 DNA reads as TGTGCCAGCAGCGTAGGAGGAGCTACAGGGACCGGGGAGCTGTTTTTT. The chain has TRBV9 and TRBJ2-2; D might be TRBD1 (6 bases). With 0 bases removed from V and 5 bases from J, the gap between germline ends came to 14 bases. The CDR3 extends over 16 amino acids. The germline gives CDR1 SGDLS, CDR2 YYNGEE.

A few counts support this clonotype. Just one base apart from a much larger clone, this may be a read error. The V call is TRBV20-1, the J call TRBJ2-5, with a weak D call TRBD1 (6 bases). This CDR3 is built from 13 residues. The germline gives CDR1 DFQATT, CDR2 SNEGSKA (reference sequence). V lost 5 bases and J lost 5, with 15 bases in between. DNA of the CDR3: TGCAGTGCTGCCGGCCCAACAGGGGAGACCCAGTACTTC. Encoded protein: CSAAGPTGETQYF.

There are a few counts of this clonotype. It may be a read error: a sequence one base away is much more abundant. As the CDR3 is not closed by the conserved phenylalanine or tryptophan, this likely results from a read error. The chain joins TRBV11-3 to TRBJ2-4; 14 bases are a match to TRBD2. Unmatched junction bases numbered 11, after V lost 1 base and J lost 3 bases. This CDR3 contains 20 residues. Germline lookup yields CDR1 SGHNT and CDR2 YENEEA. The DNA for the CDR3 is TGTGCCAGCAGCTTAGCCCCGGGACTAGCGGGAGTGATGGGCAAAAACATTCAGTACCTC. Its translation: CASSLAPGLAGVMGKNIQYL.

This clonotype was seen a few times. One base away lies a much larger clone, so this may be a sequencing read error. This sequence joins TRBV30 and TRBJ2-7; D might be TRBD1 or TRBD2, each matching 5 bases. Trimming pared 7 bases from V and 6 bases from J, leaving 19 bases between. Per the germline V gene, CDR1 is GTSNPN and CDR2 is SVGIG (reference sequence). There are 13 residues in the CDR3. CDR3 protein: CASHMGVGGEQYF. CDR3 sequence (DNA): TGTGCCTCCCACATGGGGGTAGGAGGCGAGCAGTACTTC.

At least ten counts were recorded for this clonotype. The CDR3, as DNA: TGTGCCAGCAGTTACCGTCCTAGCACTGAAGCTTTCTTT. Translation gives CASSYRPSTEAFF. The V and J genes are TRBV6-5 and TRBJ1-1; no clear D gene. Looked up from germline, CDR1 is MNHEY and CDR2 is SVGAGI. Deletions cut 2 bases from V and 4 bases from J, with 8 bases between. CDR3 size: 13 residues.

The chain links TRBV6-2 or TRBV6-3 to TRBJ1-2, with a weak D call TRBD1 (6 bases). Germline lookup yields CDR1 MNHEY and CDR2 SVGEGT. The length of the CDR3 is 16 residues. V dropped 3 bases and J dropped 4 bases, with 18 bases sitting between them. CDR3 sequence: CASSYSRGAGSYGYTF. Written as DNA, the CDR3 is TGTGCCAGCAGTTATTCCCGGGGGGCCGGGAGCTATGGCTACACCTTC.

This clonotype has ten or more counts. This chain connects TRBV4-1 to TRBJ1-5; 11 bases align to TRBD1. With V trimmed by 0 bases and J by 7 bases, 11 bases remained unmatched. This CDR3 spans 18 amino acids. The germline V gene has CDR1 MGHRA and CDR2 YSYEKL. Here the CDR3 DNA reads TGCGCCAGCAGCCAAGATTGGGCAGGGACAGGGGGAAAGCAGCCCCAGCATTTT. It is translated as CASSQDWAGTGGKQPQHF.

This clonotype was observed a handful of times. The V call is TRBV11-3, the J call TRBJ2-3, with D unclear. Germline V gene lookup returns CDR1 SGHNT and CDR2 YENEEA. CDR3 length equals 12 residues. V dropped 0 bases and J dropped 6 bases, with 4 bases sitting between them. The chain's CDR3 is CASSLDRDTQYF. The DNA for the CDR3 is TGTGCCAGCAGCTTAGATAGGGATACGCAGTATTTT.